The present TCR beta chain was sequenced within a study of blood T cell repertoires in COVID-19. Study overall: PBMCs, B-cell-depleted T cells, or T cells were the source of the cDNA or gDNA that made up the material.

Germline loops: CDR1 SGHTA, CDR2 FQGNSA. V lost 3 bases to trimming and J lost 4 bases; unmatched junction nucleotides: 3. CDR3 length: 16 amino acids. Repertoires were generated with immunoSEQ multiplex PCR, while TCRdb's copy carries only in-frame clones and drops some. The repertoire holds over 110,000 clones, with 80% to 85% as singletons. V gene TRBV7-2 combines with J gene TRBJ2-3, with 14 bases identical to TRBD2. The sequenced sample consisted of PBMCs or T cells enriched from blood (not recorded which). The source is a man between 35 and 55 years old with acute COVID-19. The CDR3 loop is CASSLGLAGVADTQYF. The DNA of the CDR3 is TGTGCCAGCAGCTTGGGACTAGCGGGAGTGGCAGATACGCAGTATTTT. The full variable domain, its missing parts supplied by reference TRBV7-2 and TRBJ2-3, is GAGVSQSPSNKVTEKGKDVELRCDPISGHTALYWYRQSLGQGLEFLIYFQGNSAPDKSGLPSDRFSAERTGGSVSTLTIQRTQQEDSAVYLCASSLGLAGVADTQYFGPGTRLTVL.